The 13 T cell receptor beta chains below come from one sample, sequenced in a study of shared T cell receptors in the human thymus. Generated by immunoSEQ multiplex PCR, the TCRdb table keeps only in-frame clones and is missing some. Of about 380,000 clones in the sample, approximately 95% are singletons; the top ten hold approximately 0.02%. The sequenced sample consisted of thymocytes. The source of these receptors is a human donor.

The chain couples TRBV19 to TRBJ2-7; maybe TRBD1 (5 bases). The CDR3 length is 14 residues. Trimming took off 3 bases at V and 1 base at J, with 10 bases between the two ends. Germline lookup yields CDR1 LNHDA and CDR2 SQIVND (reference sequence). CDR3: CASSIFRVSYEQYF. In DNA, the CDR3 is TGTGCCAGTAGTATTTTCAGGGTGTCCTACGAGCAGTACTTC.

This chain connects TRBV25-1 to TRBJ2-6; no definite D call. The CDR3 runs 13 residues. Trimming pared 8 bases from V and 3 bases from J, leaving 8 bases between. Per the germline V gene, CDR1 is MGHDK and CDR2 is SYGVNS. The DNA of the CDR3 is TGTGCCAGCTCAGGTATTGGGGCCAACGTCCTGACTTTC. This codes for CASSGIGANVLTF.

The rearrangement joins TRBV21-1 to TRBJ2-3; the table's D call TRBD1 went unverified against the DNA. TRBV21-1 is a pseudogene locus. The CDR3 totals 16 residues. The CDR3 protein is CASSKGGPQWADTQYF. For the CDR3, the DNA is TGTGCCAGCAGCAAAGGGGGGCCTCAATGGGCAGATACGCAGTATTTT.

The chain uses TRBV28 and TRBJ2-7; the D gene is possibly TRBD2 (5 bases). Germline CDR1 MDHEN, CDR2 SYDVKM. This CDR3 contains 14 residues. V shed 5 bases and J shed 3 bases, with 14 bases lying between them. This chain's CDR3 is CASSPSGSYYEQYF. The CDR3 region has the DNA TGTGCCAGCAGTCCCAGCGGAAGTTACTACGAGCAGTACTTC.

The chain employs TRBV14 and TRBJ2-3, with no clear D. The CDR3 length is 13 residues. The V end was cut by 2 bases, the J end by 5 bases, with 8 bases between. CDR1 is SGHDN and CDR2 is FVKESK in the germline V gene. The CDR3 here is CASSQLSGDTQYF. CDR3 nucleotide sequence: TGTGCCAGCAGCCAACTATCCGGAGATACGCAGTATTTT.

V and J are TRBV14 and TRBJ1-4; TRBD1 matches at 10 bases. V was pared by 4 bases and J by 0 bases, with 5 bases of the junction left unmatched. In germline, CDR1 is SGHDN, CDR2 FVKESK. CDR3 length: 17 amino acids. This CDR3 reads CASSRGQGRATNEKLFF. The CDR3 DNA sequence: TGTGCCAGCAGCCGGGGACAGGGGCGTGCAACTAATGAAAAACTGTTTTTT.

The genes are TRBV5-4 and TRBJ1-2, with 7 nucleotides matching TRBD1. CDR1 is SGHNT and CDR2 is YYREEE in the germline V gene (reference sequence). This CDR3 spans 15 amino acids. V lost 4 bases to trimming and J lost 7 bases; unmatched junction nucleotides: 13. This chain's CDR3 is CASSPPRTGLLGYTF. The CDR3 DNA sequence: TGTGCCAGCAGCCCCCCAAGGACAGGCCTCCTTGGCTACACCTTC.

The chain carries TRBV7-6 and TRBJ2-7; 9 bases match TRBD2. J was trimmed by 6 bases and V by 8 bases; bases with no gene match: 14. This CDR3 region has 15 residues. CDR1 and CDR2 from the germline V gene are SGHVS and FNYEAQ. CDR3 DNA: TGTGCCAGCGCCCGGGTACAGCGGGAGGCCAGCGAGCAGTACTTC. Amino acids: CASARVQREASEQYF.

The CDR3 region has the DNA TGTGCCAGCAGCTTGGAGCCGCCGAGGGAAAAACTGTTTTTT. Protein product: CASSLEPPREKLFF. The gene calls are TRBV5-4 and TRBJ1-4; D call uncertain. The CDR3 spans 14 residues. The V end was cut by 0 bases, the J end by 8 bases, with 11 bases between. Per the germline V gene, CDR1 is SGHNT and CDR2 is YYREEE (reference sequence).

This rearrangement joins TRBV27 to TRBJ2-1; TRBD2 matches at 13 bases. The CDR3 loop spans 19 amino acids. Germline V gene sequence: CDR1 MNHEY, CDR2 SMNVEV (reference sequence). V shed 4 bases, J shed 6 bases, and the junction held 15 bases outside the gene matches. CDR3: CASSSSLAGGPEYVNEQFF. Written as DNA, the CDR3 is TGTGCCAGCAGTTCCTCACTAGCGGGAGGGCCTGAGTATGTCAATGAGCAGTTCTTC.

The V gene is TRBV29-1, the J gene TRBJ2-2; 8 bases fit TRBD1. The CDR3 extends over 13 amino acids. Per the germline V gene, CDR1 is SQVTM and CDR2 is ANQGSEA. J gave up 3 bases and V 8 bases, and 5 bases lay outside the gene matches. CDR3 nucleotide sequence: TGCAGCATTTGGACAGGGCACACCGGGGAGCTGTTTTTT. Protein sequence: CSIWTGHTGELFF.

The genes are TRBV27 and TRBJ1-1, with 8 bases matching TRBD1. The CDR3 is made up of 18 amino acids. Germline-derived CDR1 and CDR2 are MNHEY and SMNVEV (reference sequence). With V trimmed by 8 bases and J by 2 bases, 19 bases remained unmatched. The CDR3 is CASQTLLSETGANTEAFF. Here the CDR3 DNA reads TGTGCCAGCCAAACACTCTTATCGGAGACAGGGGCCAACACTGAAGCTTTCTTT.

V and J are TRBV2 and TRBJ2-1; D might be TRBD1 or TRBD2, each matching 5 bases. Germline assignment: CDR1 SNHLY and CDR2 FYNNEI. The CDR3 consists of 15 residues. Trimming removed 2 bases from V and 2 bases from J, with 10 bases in between. The CDR3 sequence is CASSERGEPYNEQFF. CDR3 bases: TGTGCCAGCAGTGAAAGGGGAGAGCCCTACAATGAGCAGTTCTTC. Full variable domain (outside the CDR3, taken from reference TRBV2 and TRBJ2-1): EPEVTQTPSHQVTQMGQEVILRCVPISNHLYFYWYRQILGQKVEFLVSFYNNEISEKSEIFDDQFSVERPDGSNFTLKIRSTKLEDSAMYFCASSERGEPYNEQFFGPGTRLTVL.